A selection of T cell receptor beta chains follows, all from one sample in a study of blood T cell repertoires in COVID-19. TCRdb's table, derived via immunoSEQ multiplex PCR, lists solely in-frame clones and lacks some. The data show about 300,000 clones, with about 85% seen just once and around 5.9% held by the top ten. Sample: PBMCs or T cells enriched from blood (not recorded which). The receptors were gathered from a woman in her 30s who had recovered from COVID-19. Each CDR3 is given with its conserved first and last residue. Not all rows give a size; the values are once, few, many and, for expanded clones, a class.

cdr3_aa	v_call	clone_size
CASSSTTGTTAAFF	TRBV6-5	-
CASSEDRPSGNTIYF	TRBV2	-
CASSGGDGEAFF	TRBV5-4	-
CASSTLAGGVILETQYF	TRBV5-1	-
CASSVGPGGTNEKLFF	TRBV9	-
CASSLVLAGTNEQFF	TRBV5-1	-
CASSSRVGYGYTF	TRBV7-2	once
CASRQTGGKETQYF	TRBV19	-
CASSLGDAGWVTEAFF	TRBV7-2	-
CASSLNRGRTETQYF	TRBV7-7	-
CASSEGRGWFNEQFF	TRBV6-1	-